Below, 7 T cell receptor beta chains from the same sample are listed, as sequenced in a study of memory CD4+ T cells and cytomegalovirus serostatus. Some clones are missing from TCRdb's copy, which holds only in-frame ones; the method was immunoSEQ multiplex PCR. The sample records tens of thousands of clones, around 76% being singletons. The sort gate was single viable CD3+CD4+CD8-CD45RO+ cells for memory CD4+ T cells. Sample: memory CD4+ T cells from blood. These receptors were collected from an adult in good health and CMV-seronegative.

The genes are TRBV9 and TRBJ1-1, with D maybe TRBD1 (5 bases). Between the trimmed V and J ends, which lost 2 bases and 7 bases, there was a span of 21 bases. Germline V gene sequence: CDR1 SGDLS, CDR2 YYNGEE. This CDR3 region has 16 residues. The CDR3 DNA follows: TGTGCCAGCAGCGTCATTCCCGGGACGGCTGGGGGTGAAGCTTTCTTT. Translation gives CASSVIPGTAGGEAFF.

CDR3 in amino acids: CASSPGRTGANVLTF. The CDR3 coding sequence is TGTGCCAGCTCACCGGGCAGAACTGGGGCCAACGTCCTGACTTTC. The chain employs TRBV18 and TRBJ2-6; D is uncertain. CDR1 and CDR2 (germline): KGHSH, LQKENI. Trimming removed 3 bases from V and 2 bases from J, with 8 bases in between. The CDR3 extends over 15 amino acids.

This rearrangement joins TRBV5-6 to TRBJ2-1; D ambiguous. CDR3 size: 13 residues. Deletions cut 2 bases from V and 6 bases from J, with 9 bases between. In germline, CDR1 is SGHDT, CDR2 YYEEEE. The CDR3, as DNA: TGTGCCAGCAGCTTTAGTTGGTCCAATGAGCAGTTCTTC. Encoded protein: CASSFSWSNEQFF.

The rearrangement uses TRBV19 and TRBJ2-5, with D hard to call. The DNA end favors TRBJ2-7, so the J call may be wrong. There are 15 residues in the CDR3. Germline loops: CDR1 LNHDA, CDR2 SQIVND (reference sequence). The CDR3, as DNA: TGTGCCAGTAGTCCTCGGACCCTTGGTCGTGGCGAGCAGTACTTC. Translation gives CASSPRTLGRGEQYF.

This chain joins TRBV28 and TRBJ1-5; D gene unclear. The germline V gene has CDR1 MDHEN and CDR2 SYDVKM. V was pared by 3 bases and J by 7 bases, with 4 bases between. This CDR3 comprises 11 residues. CDR3 coding DNA: TGTGCCAGCAGTTTTAGACAGCCCCAGCATTTT. Protein sequence: CASSFRQPQHF.

This chain uses TRBV6-1 with TRBJ1-5; D is perhaps TRBD1 (5 bases). CDR1 is MNHNS, CDR2 SASEGT, per germline. The CDR3 is 17 amino acids. V dropped 3 bases and J dropped 0 bases, with 15 bases sitting between them. The CDR3 DNA sequence: TGTGCCAGCAGTGACGGATTCCGGGGACTTAGCAATCAGCCCCAGCATTTT. Its protein is CASSDGFRGLSNQPQHF.

This clone was found a few times. The CDR3 nucleotides read TGTGCCAGGACTAGGACTACAGGGGGCGCTGGGGGCTACACCTTC. Its translation: CARTRTTGGAGGYTF. V and J are TRBV2 and TRBJ1-2, with 9 bases aligning to TRBD1. Germline values: CDR1 SNHLY, CDR2 FYNNEI. The CDR3 contains 15 residues. V was pared by 9 bases and J by 8 bases, with 16 bases of the junction left unmatched.